Listed here are 16 T cell receptor beta chains from one sample, sequenced in a study of cytomegalovirus exposure and HLA in healthy donors. PCR used 60 Vbeta primers and 13 Jbeta primers. Only in-frame clones appear in the TCRdb table, and some are missing; sequencing was by immunoSEQ multiplex PCR. Among 87,000 or so clones listed, roughly three quarters were seen once. Sequencing used PBMCs. These receptors were collected from a woman aged 40-49 years in good health and CMV-seronegative.

The rearrangement links TRBV19 to TRBJ1-1; D may be TRBD1 (5 bases). The CDR3 extends over 13 amino acids. Germline assignment: CDR1 LNHDA and CDR2 SQIVND (reference sequence). V was cut by 7 bases and J by 7 bases, with 16 bases left in between. CDR3 in amino acids: CASIGGRRGEAFF. The DNA for the CDR3 is TGTGCCAGTATCGGGGGGAGGCGTGGTGAAGCTTTCTTT.

V usage is TRBV11-3 and J usage is TRBJ2-7, with a tentative D call TRBD1 (6 bases). Germline CDR1 and CDR2: SGHNT and YENEEA. V was clipped by 5 bases and J by 6 bases, with 14 bases between them. The CDR3 runs to 13 residues. The CDR3 loop reads CASSPGVHGEQYF. Written as DNA, the CDR3 is TGTGCCAGCAGCCCAGGGGTTCACGGCGAGCAGTACTTC. The full variable domain, completed using reference TRBV11-3 and TRBJ2-7, is EAGVVQSPRYKIIEKKQPVAFWCNPISGHNTLYWYLQNLGQGPELLIRYENEEAVDDSQLPKDRFSAERLKGVDSTLKIQPAELGDSAVYLCASSPGVHGEQYFGPGTRLTVT.

The V gene is TRBV6-1, the J gene TRBJ2-7; D is undetermined. The CDR3 sequence is 12 residues long. V shed 6 bases and J shed 4 bases, with 10 bases lying between them. Germline CDR1 and CDR2: MNHNS and SASEGT. Here the CDR3 reads CASRIQSYEQYF. DNA for the CDR3: TGTGCCAGCAGGATACAGTCGTACGAGCAGTACTTC.

This clone occurred once. The chain couples TRBV5-6 to TRBJ2-7; the match to TRBD2 covers 7 bases. Germline V gives CDR1 SGHDT, CDR2 YYEEEE. This CDR3 region has 14 residues. Trimming cost V 4 bases and J 3 bases; bases outside gene matches: 7. The CDR3 loop reads CASSPRGEGYEQYF. In DNA, the CDR3 is TGTGCCAGCAGCCCCCGGGGGGAGGGCTACGAGCAGTACTTC.

J is TRBJ1-4 and V is TRBV30; no reliable D call. Looked up from germline, CDR1 is GTSNPN and CDR2 is SVGIG (reference sequence). The V end was cut by 4 bases, the J end by 3 bases, with 9 bases between. CDR3 length: 13 amino acids. This CDR3 is CAWKEGANEKLFF. Written as DNA, the CDR3 is TGTGCCTGGAAGGAGGGAGCTAATGAAAAACTGTTTTTT.

J is TRBJ1-6 and V is TRBV6-1, with TRBD1 matching over 8 bases. With V trimmed by 10 bases and J by 8 bases, 7 bases remained unmatched. Germline V gene lookup returns CDR1 MNHNS and CDR2 SASEGT. CDR3 length: 13 residues. CDR3 sequence reads: CAIGGQGYSPLHF. CDR3 coding DNA: TGTGCCATAGGAGGACAGGGTTATTCACCCCTCCACTTT.

The V and J genes are TRBV5-1 and TRBJ2-3; possible D gene TRBD1, 5 bases. V lost 4 bases and J 2 bases, leaving 11 bases between the germline ends. The CDR3 runs to 14 residues. CDR1 SGHRS and CDR2 YFSETQ come from the germline V gene. CDR3 loop: CASSTRQNTDTQYF. CDR3 DNA: TGCGCCAGCAGCACCCGACAGAACACAGATACGCAGTATTTT.

The chain combines TRBV4-3 with TRBJ2-3; weak D call: TRBD1 (6 bases). Germline V gene lookup returns CDR1 LGHNA and CDR2 YSLEER. This CDR3 comprises 16 residues. Trimming removed 4 bases from V and 2 bases from J, with 16 bases in between. CDR3 DNA: TGCGCCAGCAGCCTCCAGCCCGGACAGCACACAGATACGCAGTATTTT. Protein product: CASSLQPGQHTDTQYF.

The rearrangement joins TRBV6-1 to TRBJ2-1; 7 bases agree with TRBD1. The CDR3 covers 14 residues. CDR1 and CDR2 (germline): MNHNS, SASEGT. V lost 8 bases and J lost 6; bases outside the gene matches: 10. The CDR3: CASGTGTEFNEQFF. In DNA, the CDR3 is TGTGCCAGCGGGACCGGGACAGAATTCAATGAGCAGTTCTTC.

V and J are TRBV7-3 and TRBJ2-1, with TRBD2 identical over 9 bases. The CDR3 spans 17 residues. CDR1 and CDR2 from the germline V gene are SGHTA and FQGTGA. With 2 bases clipped from V and 9 bases from J, the junction kept 14 bases outside the gene matches. The CDR3 reads CASSLSSGGRPQVEQFF. The CDR3 coding sequence is TGTGCCAGCAGCTTATCAAGCGGGGGGCGCCCTCAGGTTGAGCAGTTCTTC.

This clone has more than one count but fewer than ten. The same CDR3 can be traced to other DNA sequences in this sample. The J gene is TRBJ2-7, the V gene TRBV7-9, with TRBD2 matching over 13 bases. Trimming cost V 5 bases and J 3 bases; bases outside gene matches: 13. CDR3 length: 18 residues. Germline lookup yields CDR1 SEHNR and CDR2 FQNEAQ (reference sequence). CDR3 region: CASSTTSGGAFSLYEQYF. Here the CDR3 DNA reads TGTGCCAGCAGCACTACTAGCGGGGGGGCTTTTTCACTCTACGAGCAGTACTTC.

This clone was picked up a small number of times. This chain joins TRBV7-8 and TRBJ1-4, with D maybe TRBD1 (6 bases). Between the trimmed V and J ends, which lost 1 base and 0 bases, there was a span of 21 bases. Germline CDR1 is SGHVS and CDR2 is FQNEAQ. The CDR3 runs to 20 residues. The CDR3: CASSLEVWGGYFSTNEKLFF. CDR3 nucleotides: TGTGCCAGCAGCTTAGAGGTGTGGGGGGGCTATTTTTCAACTAATGAAAAACTGTTTTTT.

V and J are TRBV2 and TRBJ1-2; 7 bases fit TRBD1. J was trimmed by 2 bases and V by 8 bases; bases with no gene match: 5. CDR1 SNHLY and CDR2 FYNNEI come from the germline V gene. This CDR3 is built from 13 residues. CDR3 coding DNA: TGTGCCAGCCGGGGACAGCAGAACTATGGCTACACCTTC. Protein product: CASRGQQNYGYTF.

The CDR3 reads CASSLREGSTEAFF. The CDR3 DNA reads TGTGCCAGCAGCTTAAGGGAGGGAAGCACTGAAGCTTTCTTT. The V gene is TRBV7-6, the J gene TRBJ1-1; D remains unclear. Between the trimmed V and J ends, which lost 2 bases and 4 bases, there was a span of 11 bases. Per germline, CDR1 SGHVS and CDR2 FNYEAQ. The CDR3 spans 14 residues.

This chain links TRBV19 with TRBJ1-5, with no clear D. Per germline, CDR1 LNHDA and CDR2 SQIVND (reference sequence). V was shortened by 3 bases and J by 7 bases, with 16 bases between the two germline ends. The CDR3 sequence is 15 residues long. DNA of the CDR3: TGTGCCAGTAGTATTGTATCAGGTTCGCACCAGCCCCAGCATTTT. It is translated as CASSIVSGSHQPQHF.

This clone was recorded a few times. This sequence joins TRBV19 and TRBJ1-2, with 9 positions matching TRBD1. Germline values: CDR1 LNHDA, CDR2 SQIVND (reference sequence). The CDR3 totals 14 residues. Trimming cost V 7 bases and J 8 bases; bases outside gene matches: 11. CDR3 DNA: TGTGCCAGTAATCCCGGGACAGGGTTATTGGGCTACACCTTC. Its protein is CASNPGTGLLGYTF.